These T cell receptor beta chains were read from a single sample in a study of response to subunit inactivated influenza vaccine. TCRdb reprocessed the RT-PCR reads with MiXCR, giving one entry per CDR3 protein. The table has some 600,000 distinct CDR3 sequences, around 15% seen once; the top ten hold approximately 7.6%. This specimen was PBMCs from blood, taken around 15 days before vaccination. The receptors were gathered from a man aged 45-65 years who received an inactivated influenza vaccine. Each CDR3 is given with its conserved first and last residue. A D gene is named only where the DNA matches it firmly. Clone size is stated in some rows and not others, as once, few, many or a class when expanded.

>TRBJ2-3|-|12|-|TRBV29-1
CSVERSTDTQYF
TGCAGCGTTGAAAGATCCACAGATACGCAGTATTTT
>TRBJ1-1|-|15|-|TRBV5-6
CASSLDPRMNTEAFF
TGTGCCAGCAGCTTGGACCCCCGAATGAACACTGAAGCTTTCTTT
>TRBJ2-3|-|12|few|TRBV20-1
CSATISSDTQYF
TGCAGTGCTACCATATCGTCGGATACGCAGTATTTT
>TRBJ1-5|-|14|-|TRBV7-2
CASSLGRGEQPQHF
TGTGCCAGCAGCTTAGGGAGGGGCGAACAGCCCCAGCATTTT
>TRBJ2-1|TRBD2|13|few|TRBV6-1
CASQGLAADEQFF
TGTGCCAGTCAAGGACTAGCGGCGGATGAGCAGTTCTTC
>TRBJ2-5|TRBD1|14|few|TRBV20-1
CSVPARDRVTTQYF
TGCAGTGTCCCCGCCCGAGACAGGGTCACGACCCAGTACTTC
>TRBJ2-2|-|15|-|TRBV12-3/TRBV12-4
CASSFQGTDTGELFF
TGTGCCAGCAGTTTTCAGGGTACCGACACCGGGGAGCTGTTTTTT
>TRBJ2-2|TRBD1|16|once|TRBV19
CASSTWDREITGELFF
TGTGCCAGTAGTACCTGGGACAGGGAAATCACCGGGGAGCTGTTTTTT
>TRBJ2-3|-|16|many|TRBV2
CASSVGLAISTDTQYF
TGTGCCAGCAGTGTCGGTTTGGCGATTAGCACAGATACGCAGTATTTT
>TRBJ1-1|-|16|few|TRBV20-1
CSARDRWRGAWPEAFF
TGCAGTGCTAGAGATCGGTGGAGGGGCGCGTGGCCTGAAGCTTTCTTT
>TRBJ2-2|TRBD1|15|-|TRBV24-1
CATSRQGANTGELFF
TGTGCCACCAGTCGACAGGGGGCCAACACCGGGGAGCTGTTTTTT
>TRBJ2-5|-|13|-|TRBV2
CASSVRRGETQYF
TGTGCCAGCAGTGTTCGCAGGGGTGAGACCCAGTACTTC
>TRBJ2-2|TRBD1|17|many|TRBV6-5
CASKPMAGTGGTGELFF
TGTGCCAGCAAACCAATGGCCGGGACAGGGGGCACCGGGGAGCTGTTTTTT
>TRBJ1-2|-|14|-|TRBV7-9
CASSLATVDYGYTF
TGTGCCAGCAGCTTAGCGACGGTGGACTATGGCTACACCTTC
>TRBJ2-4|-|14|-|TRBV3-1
CASSPMLAKNIQYF
TGTGCCAGCAGCCCCATGCTAGCCAAAAACATTCAGTACTTC
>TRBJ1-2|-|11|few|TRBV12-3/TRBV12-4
CASSFSDGYTF
TGTGCCAGCAGTTTCTCTGACGGCTACACCTTC
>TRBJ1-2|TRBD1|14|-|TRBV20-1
CSADRDRGLNGYTF
TGCAGTGCAGACCGGGACAGGGGGCTGAATGGCTACACCTTC
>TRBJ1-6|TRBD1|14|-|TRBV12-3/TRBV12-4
CASSLGTDQSPLHF
TGTGCCAGCAGTTTGGGGACAGACCAATCACCCCTCCACTTT
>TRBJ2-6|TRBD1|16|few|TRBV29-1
CSGGDRAPSGANVLTF
TGCAGCGGGGGGGACAGGGCCCCCTCTGGGGCCAACGTCCTGACTTTC
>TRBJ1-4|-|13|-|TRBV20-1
CSASQGLNEKLFF
TGCAGTGCCAGTCAAGGTCTTAATGAAAAACTGTTTTTT
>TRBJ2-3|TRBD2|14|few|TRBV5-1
CASSSGGAEVTQYF
TGCGCCAGCAGTAGCGGGGGGGCCGAGGTTACGCAGTATTTT
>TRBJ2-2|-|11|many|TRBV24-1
CATSDSWELFF
TGTGCCACCAGTGATTCCTGGGAGCTGTTTTTT
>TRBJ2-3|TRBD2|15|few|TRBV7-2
CASSETSGYTDTQYF
TGTGCCAGCAGCGAAACTAGCGGGTACACAGATACGCAGTATTTT
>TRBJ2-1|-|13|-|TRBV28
CASSFVLDNEQFF
TGTGCCAGCAGTTTCGTGTTAGACAATGAGCAGTTCTTC
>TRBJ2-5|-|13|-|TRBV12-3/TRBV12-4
CASSTTGDEIQYF
TGTGCCAGCAGTACGACTGGGGACGAGATCCAGTACTTC
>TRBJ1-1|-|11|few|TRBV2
CASMMNTEAFF
TGTGCCAGCATGATGAACACTGAAGCTTTCTTT
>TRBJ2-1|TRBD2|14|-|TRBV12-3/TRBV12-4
CASGGTSGNNEQFF
TGTGCCAGCGGGGGGACTAGCGGCAACAATGAGCAGTTCTTC
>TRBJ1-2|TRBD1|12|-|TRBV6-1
CASSTRTGVATF
TGTGCCAGCAGCACGAGGACAGGGGTTGCCACCTTC
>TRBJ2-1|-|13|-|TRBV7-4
CASSPVRCNEQFF
TGTGCCAGCAGCCCAGTACGTTGCAATGAGCAGTTCTTC